Each of the 16 T cell receptor beta chains below was sequenced from the same sample in a study of cytomegalovirus exposure and HLA in healthy donors. PCR amplification relied on 60 Vbeta primers (plus 13 Jbeta primers). This table comes from immunoSEQ multiplex PCR, and its TCRdb copy is limited to in-frame clones, with some not included. The data show 150,000 to 200,000 clones, about two thirds seen once. Sequenced input: PBMCs. The source of these receptors is a woman aged 25 to 39 in good health and CMV-seronegative.

J is TRBJ1-4 and V is TRBV2; TRBD1 might be the D (5 bases). Germline V lookup: CDR1 SNHLY, CDR2 FYNNEI. Trimming took off 7 bases at V and 2 bases at J, with 14 bases between the two ends. The CDR3 length is 15 residues. CDR3 in DNA: TGTGCCAGCACCTGGGGGGGACCCACTAATGAAAAACTGTTTTTT. This encodes CASTWGGPTNEKLFF.

The chain is built from TRBV2 and TRBJ2-1, with 9 bases that match TRBD2. V dropped 9 bases and J dropped 6; count of bases not matched to a gene: 9. CDR3 length: 14 amino acids. Germline CDR1 reads SNHLY; CDR2 reads FYNNEI. CDR3 DNA sequence: TGTGCCAGATCCTTTGCGGGAGGGGGCAATGAGCAGTTCTTC. Residues: CARSFAGGGNEQFF.

The J gene is TRBJ2-1, the V gene TRBV6-4; TRBD2 might be the D (6 bases). V was cut by 4 bases and J by 1 base, with 14 bases left in between. The germline V gene encodes CDR1 MRHNA and CDR2 SNTAGT. CDR3 length: 16 amino acids. The CDR3 region has the DNA TGTGCCAGCAGTGCGTCGGGCGCGGGGTCCTACAATGAGCAGTTCTTC. Protein: CASSASGAGSYNEQFF.

This clone was counted a single time. The V call is TRBV7-2, the J call TRBJ1-2, with D tentatively TRBD1 (6 bases). Germline lookup yields CDR1 SGHTA and CDR2 FQGNSA. CDR3 length: 14 residues. Trimming took off 1 base at V and 8 bases at J, with 14 bases between the two ends. CDR3 amino acids: CASSLEQGVGGYTF. DNA for the CDR3: TGTGCCAGCAGCTTAGAACAGGGTGTAGGAGGCTACACCTTC. Full variable domain (outside the CDR3, taken from reference TRBV7-2 and TRBJ1-2): GAGVSQSPSNKVTEKGKDVELRCDPISGHTALYWYRQSLGQGLEFLIYFQGNSAPDKSGLPSDRFSAERTGGSVSTLTIQRTQQEDSAVYLCASSLEQGVGGYTFGSGTRLTVV.

The chain recombines TRBV7-9 with TRBJ2-7; 8 bases map to TRBD2. V lost 2 bases and J lost 9; bases outside the gene matches: 12. The germline V gene has CDR1 SEHNR and CDR2 FQNEAQ (reference sequence). This CDR3 region has 15 residues. CDR3 bases: TGTGCCAGCAGCTTATCCGCCCCGGGGGGGCTAACGCAGTACTTC. It codes for CASSLSAPGGLTQYF.

The CDR3 DNA sequence: TGTGCCTGGAGTGCTTACAGCTATGGCTACACCTTC. Translation: CAWSAYSYGYTF. The chain uses TRBV30 and TRBJ1-2; D gene unclear. The CDR3 is 12 residues long. Germline loops: CDR1 GTSNPN, CDR2 SVGIG (reference sequence). V was cut by 1 base and J by 4 bases, with 7 bases left in between.

This rearrangement joins TRBV7-2 to TRBJ1-1; D unclear. Per the germline V gene, CDR1 is SGHTA and CDR2 is FQGNSA. V was pared by 1 base and J by 0 bases, with 9 bases between. This CDR3 region has 15 residues. The CDR3 nucleotides read TGTGCCAGCAGCTTAGGGGCACAAATGAACACTGAAGCTTTCTTT. It is translated as CASSLGAQMNTEAFF.

The chain is built from TRBV10-3 and TRBJ2-3, with a weak D call TRBD1 (6 bases). Trimming cost V 2 bases and J 6 bases, with 9 bases left between them. The CDR3 loop spans 13 amino acids. The germline V gene encodes CDR1 ENHRY and CDR2 SYGVKD. CDR3 coding DNA: TGTGCCATCAGTGAGATAACAGGGGATACGCAGTATTTT. Translation: CAISEITGDTQYF.

The count of this clone is one. The V call is TRBV19, the J call TRBJ1-2; no definite D call. The germline V gene has CDR1 LNHDA and CDR2 SQIVND (reference sequence). The CDR3 sequence is 12 residues long. V was pared by 5 bases and J by 3 bases, with 7 bases between. CDR3 in DNA: TGTGCCAGTAGTCAGGTGTACTATGGCTACACCTTC. It codes for CASSQVYYGYTF.

The CDR3 DNA reads as TGTGCCAGCAGAAGGACAGGGGCCGATGAGCAGTTCTTC. Protein: CASRRTGADEQFF. This chain uses TRBV6-4 with TRBJ2-1; the match to TRBD1 covers 9 bases. Per germline, CDR1 MRHNA and CDR2 SNTAGT. V was clipped by 6 bases and J by 8 bases; unmatched bases: 5. There are 13 residues in the CDR3.

The chain recombines TRBV11-2 with TRBJ1-1; 7 nucleotides agree with TRBD1. V lost 2 bases and J lost 4; bases outside the gene matches: 13. Germline lookup yields CDR1 SGHAT and CDR2 FQNNGV. CDR3 length: 17 residues. CDR3 residues: CASSLKSQGVKGTEAFF. The CDR3 nucleotides read TGTGCCAGCAGCTTAAAATCCCAGGGGGTTAAGGGCACTGAAGCTTTCTTT.

The chain couples TRBV18 to TRBJ2-2; the match to TRBD1 covers 7 bases. Germline assignment: CDR1 KGHSH and CDR2 LQKENI. V lost 3 bases and J lost 1; bases outside the gene matches: 5. CDR3 length equals 16 residues. CDR3 residues: CASSPMGQLNTGELFF. DNA for the CDR3: TGTGCCAGCTCACCTATGGGACAGCTGAACACCGGGGAGCTGTTTTTT. Variable domain in full (rest from reference TRBV18 and TRBJ2-2): NAGVMQNPRHLVRRRGQEARLRCSPMKGHSHVYWYRQLPEEGLKFMVYLQKENIIDESGMPKERFSAEFPKEGPSILRIQQVVRGDSAAYFCASSPMGQLNTGELFFGEGSRLTVL.

This chain joins TRBV30 and TRBJ2-7, with D possibly being TRBD2 (5 bases). This CDR3 region has 13 residues. V gave up 5 bases and J gave up 6 bases, with 17 bases separating them. The germline V gene encodes CDR1 GTSNPN and CDR2 SVGIG (reference sequence). The CDR3 loop reads CAWSLLGLGEQYF. Here the CDR3 DNA reads TGTGCCTGGTCTCTTCTCGGACTTGGCGAGCAGTACTTC.

This clone was seen a single time. The rearrangement joins TRBV7-2 to TRBJ2-6, with 11 positions matching TRBD2. The V gene's germline CDR1 is SGHTA and CDR2 FQGNSA. The CDR3 has 19 residues. V was pared by 5 bases and J by 2 bases, with 11 bases of the junction left unmatched. The CDR3 DNA sequence: TGTGCCAGCAGCCACCCCCCGGGACTAGCGGAGACTGGGGCCAACGTCCTGACTTTC. Its protein product is CASSHPPGLAETGANVLTF.

The chain couples TRBV2 to TRBJ2-5; D may be TRBD2 (6 bases). The CDR3 consists of 13 residues. Germline CDR1 and CDR2: SNHLY and FYNNEI. V shed 5 bases and J shed 2 bases, with 9 bases lying between them. CDR3 region: CASSRGSQETQYF. The DNA of the CDR3 is TGTGCCAGCAGTCGGGGGTCGCAAGAGACCCAGTACTTC.

In nucleotides, the CDR3 is TGTGCCAGCAGTTTATCCTCATTCGCAGGGAGGGTACAAGAGACCCAGTACTTC. Translating it yields CASSLSSFAGRVQETQYF. The chain employs TRBV27 and TRBJ2-5; 7 positions match TRBD2. Germline CDR1 and CDR2: MNHEY and SMNVEV (reference sequence). The CDR3 has 18 residues. The J segment lost 2 bases and the V segment lost 0 bases, leaving 12 bases of the junction unmatched.